The 7 T cell receptor beta chains in this list originate from one sample, sequenced in a study of cytomegalovirus exposure and HLA in healthy donors. The assay was immunoSEQ multiplex PCR, and TCRdb's table has in-frame clones only and misses some. Of roughly 150,000 clones in the sample, around nine tenths were seen once. The sequencing sample was made of PBMCs. Source of these receptors: a man between 18 and 29 years old in good health and CMV-seropositive.

The chain employs TRBV4-2 and TRBJ1-5; perhaps TRBD1 as D (6 bases). The germline CDR1 and CDR2 sequences are LGHNA and YNFKEQ. The CDR3 contains 15 residues. V lost 0 bases to trimming and J lost 7 bases, with 13 bases between them. In DNA form, the CDR3 reads TGTGCCAGCAGCCAAGATAGCCGGGGGGGCCAGCCCCAGCATTTT. Translating gives CASSQDSRGGQPQHF.

The J gene is TRBJ2-1, the V gene TRBV5-4, with 11 nucleotides matching TRBD2. The V segment lost 1 base and the J segment 5 bases; nucleotides outside the gene matches: 5. This CDR3 is built from 16 residues. Germline V gene lookup returns CDR1 SGHNT and CDR2 YYREEE (reference sequence). CDR3 loop: CASSLSTSGTNNEQFF. The CDR3 DNA reads TGTGCCAGCAGCTTGTCGACTAGCGGGACTAACAATGAGCAGTTCTTC. The variable domain in full, with the rest retrieved from reference TRBV5-4 and TRBJ2-1, is ETGVTQSPTHLIKTRGQQVTLRCSSQSGHNTVSWYQQALGQGPQFIFQYYREEENGRGNFPPRFSGLQFPNYSSELNVNALELDDSALYLCASSLSTSGTNNEQFFGPGTRLTVL.

V is TRBV2 and J is TRBJ2-1; 8 bases line up with TRBD2. The CDR3 covers 16 residues. CDR1 is SNHLY, CDR2 FYNNEI, per germline. V gave up 0 bases and J gave up 8 bases; unmatched junction bases: 9. CDR3 sequence (DNA): TGTGCCAGCAGTGAAGCCCGGGGGGGGCCGTCCGATGAGCAGTTCTTC. Protein sequence: CASSEARGGPSDEQFF.

The chain combines TRBV27 with TRBJ2-7; 8 bases map to TRBD2. In germline, CDR1 is MNHEY, CDR2 SMNVEV (reference sequence). CDR3 size: 12 residues. The trim removed 6 bases at V and 6 bases at J, leaving 4 bases unmatched. The CDR3 DNA sequence: TGTGCCAGCAGCTACAGCGGGAGCGAGCAGTACTTC. It translates to CASSYSGSEQYF.

The J gene is TRBJ2-2, the V gene TRBV6-1; tentative D call: TRBD1 (6 bases). Germline CDR1 is MNHNS and CDR2 is SASEGT. Trimming took 4 bases from V and 6 from J, leaving 12 bases between them. This CDR3 is built from 14 residues. The CDR3 bases are TGTGCCAGCAGTGTAATACAGGGCGCCGGGGAGCTGTTTTTT. Residues: CASSVIQGAGELFF.

This clone is a singleton in its sample. This rearrangement joins TRBV28 to TRBJ2-7; D perhaps matches TRBD2 (5 bases). V was cut by 3 bases and J by 2 bases, with 8 bases left in between. The CDR3 runs 13 residues. CDR1 and CDR2 from the germline V gene are MDHEN and SYDVKM. The CDR3 region has the DNA TGTGCCAGCAGTTTCCGGGGAACCTACGAGCAGTACTTC. Protein: CASSFRGTYEQYF.

The rearrangement uses TRBV13 and TRBJ1-1; D ambiguous. The CDR3 spans 15 residues. In germline, CDR1 is PRHDT, CDR2 FYEKMQ (reference sequence). V lost 3 bases and J 1 base, leaving 12 bases between the germline ends. This CDR3 reads CASSFISPRNTEAFF. DNA for the CDR3: TGTGCCAGCAGCTTTATTAGCCCCCGGAACACTGAAGCTTTCTTT.